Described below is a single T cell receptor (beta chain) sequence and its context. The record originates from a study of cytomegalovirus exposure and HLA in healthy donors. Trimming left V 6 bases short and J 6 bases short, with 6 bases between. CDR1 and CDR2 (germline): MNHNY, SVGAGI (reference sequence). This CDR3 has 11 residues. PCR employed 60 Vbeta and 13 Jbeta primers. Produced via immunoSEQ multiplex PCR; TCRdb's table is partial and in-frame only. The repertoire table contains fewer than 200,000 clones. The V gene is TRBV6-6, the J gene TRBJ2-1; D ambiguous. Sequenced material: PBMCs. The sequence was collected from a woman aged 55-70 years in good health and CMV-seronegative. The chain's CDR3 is CASRRGNEQFF. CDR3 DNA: TGTGCCAGCAGGAGAGGCAATGAGCAGTTCTTC.